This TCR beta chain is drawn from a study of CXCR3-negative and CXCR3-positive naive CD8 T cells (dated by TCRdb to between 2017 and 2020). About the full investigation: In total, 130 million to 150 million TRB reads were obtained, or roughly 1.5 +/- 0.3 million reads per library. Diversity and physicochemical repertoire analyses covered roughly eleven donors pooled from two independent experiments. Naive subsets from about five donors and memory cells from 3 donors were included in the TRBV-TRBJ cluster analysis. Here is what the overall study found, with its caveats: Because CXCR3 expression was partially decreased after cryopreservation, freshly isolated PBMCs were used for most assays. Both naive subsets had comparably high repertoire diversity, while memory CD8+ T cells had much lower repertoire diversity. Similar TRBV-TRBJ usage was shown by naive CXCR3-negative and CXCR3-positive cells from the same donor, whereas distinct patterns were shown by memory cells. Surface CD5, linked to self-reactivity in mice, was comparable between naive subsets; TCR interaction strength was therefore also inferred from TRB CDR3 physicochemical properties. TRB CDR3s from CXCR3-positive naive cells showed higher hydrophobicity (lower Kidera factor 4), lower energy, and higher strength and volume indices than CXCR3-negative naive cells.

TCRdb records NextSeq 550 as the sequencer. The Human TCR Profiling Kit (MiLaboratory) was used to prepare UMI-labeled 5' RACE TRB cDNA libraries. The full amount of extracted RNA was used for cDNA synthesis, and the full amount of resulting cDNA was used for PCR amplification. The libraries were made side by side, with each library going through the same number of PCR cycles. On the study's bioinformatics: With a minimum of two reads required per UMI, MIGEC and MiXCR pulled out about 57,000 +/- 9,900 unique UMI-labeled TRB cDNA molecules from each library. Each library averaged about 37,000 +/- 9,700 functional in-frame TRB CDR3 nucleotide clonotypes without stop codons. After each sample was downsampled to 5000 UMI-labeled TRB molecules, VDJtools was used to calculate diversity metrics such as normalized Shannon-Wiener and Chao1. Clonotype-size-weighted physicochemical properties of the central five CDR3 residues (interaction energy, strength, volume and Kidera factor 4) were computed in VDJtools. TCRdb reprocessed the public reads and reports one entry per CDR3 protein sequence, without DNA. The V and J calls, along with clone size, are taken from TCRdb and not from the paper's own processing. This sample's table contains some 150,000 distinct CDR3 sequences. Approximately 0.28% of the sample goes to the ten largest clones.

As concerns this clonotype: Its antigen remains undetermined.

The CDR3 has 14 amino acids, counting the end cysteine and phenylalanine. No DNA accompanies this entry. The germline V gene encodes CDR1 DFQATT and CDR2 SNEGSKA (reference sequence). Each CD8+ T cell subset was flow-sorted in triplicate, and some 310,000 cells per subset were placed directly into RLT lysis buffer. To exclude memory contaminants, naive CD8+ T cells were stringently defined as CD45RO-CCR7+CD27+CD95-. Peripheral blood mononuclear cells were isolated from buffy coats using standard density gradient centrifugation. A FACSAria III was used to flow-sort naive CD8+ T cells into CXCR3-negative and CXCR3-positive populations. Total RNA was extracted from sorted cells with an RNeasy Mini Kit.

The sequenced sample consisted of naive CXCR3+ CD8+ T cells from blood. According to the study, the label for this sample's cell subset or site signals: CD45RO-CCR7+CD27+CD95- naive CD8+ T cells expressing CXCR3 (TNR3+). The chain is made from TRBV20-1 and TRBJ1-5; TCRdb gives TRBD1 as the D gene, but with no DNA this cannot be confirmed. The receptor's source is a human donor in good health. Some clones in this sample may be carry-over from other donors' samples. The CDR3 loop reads CSARPGRSNQPQHF.